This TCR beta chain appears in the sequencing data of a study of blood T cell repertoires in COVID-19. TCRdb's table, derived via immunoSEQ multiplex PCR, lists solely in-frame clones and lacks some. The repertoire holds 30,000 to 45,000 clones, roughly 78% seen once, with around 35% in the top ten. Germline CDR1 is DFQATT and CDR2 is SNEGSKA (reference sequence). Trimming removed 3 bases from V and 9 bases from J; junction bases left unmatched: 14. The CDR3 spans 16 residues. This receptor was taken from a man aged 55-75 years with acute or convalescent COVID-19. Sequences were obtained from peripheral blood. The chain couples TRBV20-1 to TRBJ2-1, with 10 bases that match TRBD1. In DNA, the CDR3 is TGCAGTGCTAGTGGGGGCGACAGGGGGCTGCTGATTGAGCAGTTCTTC. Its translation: CSASGGDRGLLIEQFF.